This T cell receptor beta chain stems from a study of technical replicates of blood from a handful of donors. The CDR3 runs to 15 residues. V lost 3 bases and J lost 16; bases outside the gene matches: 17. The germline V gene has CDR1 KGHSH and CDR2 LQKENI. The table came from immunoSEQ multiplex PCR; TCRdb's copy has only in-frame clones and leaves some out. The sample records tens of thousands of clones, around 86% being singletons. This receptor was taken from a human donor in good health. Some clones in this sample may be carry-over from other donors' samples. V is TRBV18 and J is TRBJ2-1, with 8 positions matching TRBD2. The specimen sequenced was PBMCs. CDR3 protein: CASSPTLAEVIPSFF. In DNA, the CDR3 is TGTGCCAGCTCACCCACACTAGCGGAAGTGATTCCCAGTTTCTTC.